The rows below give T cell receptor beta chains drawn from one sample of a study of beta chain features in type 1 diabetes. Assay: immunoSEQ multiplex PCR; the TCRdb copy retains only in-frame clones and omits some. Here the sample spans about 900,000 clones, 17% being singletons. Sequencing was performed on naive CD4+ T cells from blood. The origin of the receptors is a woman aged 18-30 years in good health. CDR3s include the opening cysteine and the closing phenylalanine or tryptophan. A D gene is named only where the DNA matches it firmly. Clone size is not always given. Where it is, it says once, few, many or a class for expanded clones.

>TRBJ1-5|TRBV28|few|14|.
CASGGPPLGQPQHF
TGTGCCAGCGGGGGACCGCCTTTGGGTCAGCCCCAGCATTTT
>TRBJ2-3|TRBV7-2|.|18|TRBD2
CASSFLGLAGGPRDTQYF
TGTGCCAGCAGCTTTCTGGGACTAGCGGGAGGGCCTCGTGATACGCAGTATTTT
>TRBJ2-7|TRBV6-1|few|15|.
CASSDHGGGIYEQYF
TGTGCCAGCAGTGACCACGGGGGCGGAATCTACGAGCAGTACTTC
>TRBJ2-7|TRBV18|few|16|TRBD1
CASSPPAGQGIYEQYF
TGTGCCAGCTCACCACCGGCGGGACAGGGGATCTACGAGCAGTACTTC
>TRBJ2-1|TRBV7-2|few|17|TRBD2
CASSLVSGLAGTNEQFF
TGTGCCAGCAGCTTAGTATCGGGACTAGCGGGGACCAATGAGCAGTTCTTC
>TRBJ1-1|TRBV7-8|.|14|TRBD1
CASSSRDSATEAFF
TGTGCCAGCAGCTCCCGGGACAGTGCGACTGAAGCTTTCTTT
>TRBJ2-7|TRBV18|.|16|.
CASSQGRVSVSYEQYF
TGTGCCAGCTCACAGGGTCGGGTATCGGTATCCTACGAGCAGTACTTC
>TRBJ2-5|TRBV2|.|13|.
CASGSDKKRNQYF
TGTGCCAGCGGGAGCGACAAAAAGAGAAACCAGTACTTC
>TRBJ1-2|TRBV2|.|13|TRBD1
CASSEDRVDGYTF
TGTGCCAGCAGTGAGGACAGGGTGGATGGCTACACCTTC
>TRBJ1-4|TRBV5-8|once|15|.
CASSTSGRPNEKLFF
TGTGCCAGCAGCACCTCGGGACGGCCTAATGAAAAACTGTTTTTT
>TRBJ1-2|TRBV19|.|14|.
CASSQTGTNYGYTF
TGTGCCAGTAGCCAGACAGGAACTAACTATGGCTACACCTTC
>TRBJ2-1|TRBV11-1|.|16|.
CASSSDNPGNQYEQFF
TGTGCCAGCAGCTCGGACAATCCAGGTAATCAGTATGAGCAGTTCTTC
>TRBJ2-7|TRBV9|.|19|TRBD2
CASSVASDRLAGDGYEQYF
TGTGCCAGCAGCGTAGCCTCAGACAGGCTAGCGGGAGACGGCTACGAGCAGTACTTC
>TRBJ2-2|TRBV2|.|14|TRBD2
CASSSGRDIGELFF
TGTGCCAGCAGTAGCGGGAGAGATATCGGGGAGCTGTTTTTT
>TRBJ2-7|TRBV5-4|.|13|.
CASSGGGSYEQYF
TGTGCCAGCAGCGGGGGTGGGTCCTACGAGCAGTACTTC
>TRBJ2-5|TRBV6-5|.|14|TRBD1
CASSYSTGGETQYF
TGTGCCAGCAGTTACTCGACAGGGGGAGAGACCCAGTACTTC
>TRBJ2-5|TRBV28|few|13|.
CASSSGQQETQYF
TGTGCCAGCAGTTCCGGACAGCAAGAGACCCAGTACTTC
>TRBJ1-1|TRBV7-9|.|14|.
CASSLGAVNTEAFF
TGTGCCAGCAGCTTAGGGGCAGTGAACACTGAAGCTTTCTTT
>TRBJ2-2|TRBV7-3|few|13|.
CASSPEGAGELFF
TGTGCCAGCAGCCCGGAAGGGGCCGGGGAGCTGTTTTTT
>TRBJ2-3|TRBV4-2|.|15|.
CASKSGIDSTDTQYF
TGTGCCAGCAAGTCGGGCATTGATAGCACAGATACGCAGTATTTT
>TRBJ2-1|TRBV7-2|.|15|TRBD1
CASSLPGTVKNEQFF
TGTGCCAGCAGCTTACCCGGGACAGTCAAAAATGAGCAGTTCTTC
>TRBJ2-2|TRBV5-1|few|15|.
CASSLAQINTGELFF
TGCGCCAGCAGCTTGGCACAGATCAACACCGGGGAGCTGTTTTTT
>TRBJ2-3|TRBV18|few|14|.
CASSSRRAADTQYF
TGTGCCAGCTCATCAAGGAGGGCGGCAGATACGCAGTATTTT
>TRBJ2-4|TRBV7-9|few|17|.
CASSIGGGPIAKNIQYF
TGTGCCAGCAGCATCGGGGGCGGACCGATAGCCAAAAACATTCAGTACTTC
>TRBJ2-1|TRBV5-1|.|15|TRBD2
CASSLGASGMNEQFF
TGCGCCAGCAGCCTTGGGGCTAGCGGGATGAATGAGCAGTTCTTC
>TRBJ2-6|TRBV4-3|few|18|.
CASSHKTSNPSGANVLTF
TGCGCCAGCAGCCACAAAACTAGCAATCCCTCTGGGGCCAACGTCCTGACTTTC
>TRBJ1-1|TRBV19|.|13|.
CASKGGVNTEAFF
TGTGCCAGTAAAGGGGGGGTGAACACTGAAGCTTTCTTT
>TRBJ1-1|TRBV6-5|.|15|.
CASSYRLFGNTEAFF
TGTGCCAGCAGTTACCGTCTTTTTGGGAACACTGAAGCTTTCTTT
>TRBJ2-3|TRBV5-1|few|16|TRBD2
CASSLGASGSTDTQYF
TGCGCCAGCAGCTTGGGGGCTAGCGGAAGCACAGATACGCAGTATTTT
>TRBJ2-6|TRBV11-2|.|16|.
CASSIMGHSGANVLTF
TGTGCCAGCAGCATCATGGGACATTCGGGGGCCAACGTCCTGACTTTC
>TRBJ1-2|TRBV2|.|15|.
CASSELPGYRYGYTF
TGTGCCAGCAGTGAATTGCCAGGATACCGCTATGGCTACACCTTC
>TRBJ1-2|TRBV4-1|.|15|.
CASSRDGLSNYGYTF
TGCGCCAGCAGCAGGGACGGACTAAGCAACTATGGCTACACCTTC
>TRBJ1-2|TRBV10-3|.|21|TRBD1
CAISEFSPPAGQAILAYGYTF
TGTGCCATCAGTGAGTTCTCCCCTCCCGCGGGACAGGCGATCCTTGCCTATGGCTACACCTTC
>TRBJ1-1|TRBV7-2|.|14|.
CASSDGLVNTEAFF
TGTGCCAGCAGCGACGGGCTGGTGAACACTGAAGCTTTCTTT
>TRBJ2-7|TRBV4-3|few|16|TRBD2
CASSQDVAGNSYEQYF
TGCGCCAGCAGCCAAGATGTAGCGGGGAACTCCTACGAGCAGTACTTC
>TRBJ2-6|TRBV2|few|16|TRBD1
CASSEGQGIGANVLTF
TGTGCCAGCAGTGAAGGACAGGGAATTGGGGCCAACGTCCTGACTTTC
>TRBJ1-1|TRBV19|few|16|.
CASNMPDSILNTEAFF
TGTGCCAGTAACATGCCGGACAGCATTTTGAACACTGAAGCTTTCTTT
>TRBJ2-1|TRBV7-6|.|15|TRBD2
CASSFDSGGYNEQFF
TGTGCCAGCAGCTTTGATAGCGGGGGTTACAATGAGCAGTTCTTC
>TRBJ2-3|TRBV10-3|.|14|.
CAISETRSTDTQYF
TGTGCCATCAGTGAGACGAGAAGCACAGATACGCAGTATTTT
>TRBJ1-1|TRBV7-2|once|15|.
CASSFLPLPNTEAFF
TGTGCCAGCAGCTTCCTCCCCTTGCCGAACACTGAAGCTTTCTTT
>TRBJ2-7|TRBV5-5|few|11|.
CASSPDIGQYF
TGTGCCAGCAGCCCGGACATCGGACAGTACTTC
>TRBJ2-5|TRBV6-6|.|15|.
CASSPPGRREETQYF
TGTGCCAGCAGTCCTCCGGGAAGGAGGGAAGAGACCCAGTACTTC
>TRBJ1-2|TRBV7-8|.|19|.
CASSPYNGGVRLFLGGYTF
TGTGCCAGCAGCCCCTACAATGGGGGAGTAAGATTATTCTTAGGTGGCTACACCTTC
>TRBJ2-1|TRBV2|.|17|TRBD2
CASIDRKAGALYNEQFF
TGTGCCAGCATCGATCGAAAAGCGGGAGCCTTATACAATGAGCAGTTCTTC
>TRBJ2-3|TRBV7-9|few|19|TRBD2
CASSLVAYRDYGDTDTQYF
TGTGCCAGCAGCTTAGTCGCGTACCGGGACTATGGCGACACAGATACGCAGTATTTT
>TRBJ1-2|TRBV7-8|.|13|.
CASSLDRDYGYTF
TGTGCCAGCAGCTTAGACAGAGACTATGGCTACACCTTC
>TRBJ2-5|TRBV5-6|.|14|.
CASSPTGMLETQYF
TGTGCCAGCAGCCCCACAGGGATGCTGGAGACCCAGTACTTC
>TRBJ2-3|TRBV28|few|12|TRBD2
CAAGASTDTQYF
TGTGCAGCGGGGGCTAGCACAGATACGCAGTATTTT
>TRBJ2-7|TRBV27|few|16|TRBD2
CASSPQRLAGSYEQYF
TGTGCCAGCAGTCCGCAGAGACTAGCGGGATCCTACGAGCAGTACTTC
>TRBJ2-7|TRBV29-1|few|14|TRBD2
CSVVGLAGAYEQYF
TGCAGCGTTGTCGGATTAGCGGGAGCCTACGAGCAGTACTTC
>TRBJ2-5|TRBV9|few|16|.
CASSVGARAAQETQYF
TGTGCCAGCAGCGTAGGCGCTCGGGCAGCACAAGAGACCCAGTACTTC
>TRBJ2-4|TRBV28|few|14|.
CASRPWDTKNIQYF
TGTGCCAGCAGACCTTGGGACACGAAAAACATTCAGTACTTC
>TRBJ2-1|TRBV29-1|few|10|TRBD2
CSVGGDEQFF
TGCAGTGTTGGGGGGGATGAGCAGTTCTTC
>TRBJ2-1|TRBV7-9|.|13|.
CASSLGEYNEQFF
TGTGCCAGCAGCTTAGGGGAGTACAATGAGCAGTTCTTC
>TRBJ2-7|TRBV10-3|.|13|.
CAISGSLVYEQYF
TGTGCCATCAGCGGATCCCTCGTCTACGAGCAGTACTTC
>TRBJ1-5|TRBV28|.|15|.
CASSLLSGRRRPQHF
TGTGCCAGCAGTTTATTGTCAGGGAGAAGGCGGCCCCAGCATTTT
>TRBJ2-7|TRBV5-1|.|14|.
CASSPGAYYDEQYF
TGCGCCAGCAGCCCGGGTGCTTACTATGACGAGCAGTACTTC
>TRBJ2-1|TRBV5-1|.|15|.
CASSFRDRTYNEQFF
TGCGCCAGCAGCTTCCGCGACAGAACCTACAATGAGCAGTTCTTC